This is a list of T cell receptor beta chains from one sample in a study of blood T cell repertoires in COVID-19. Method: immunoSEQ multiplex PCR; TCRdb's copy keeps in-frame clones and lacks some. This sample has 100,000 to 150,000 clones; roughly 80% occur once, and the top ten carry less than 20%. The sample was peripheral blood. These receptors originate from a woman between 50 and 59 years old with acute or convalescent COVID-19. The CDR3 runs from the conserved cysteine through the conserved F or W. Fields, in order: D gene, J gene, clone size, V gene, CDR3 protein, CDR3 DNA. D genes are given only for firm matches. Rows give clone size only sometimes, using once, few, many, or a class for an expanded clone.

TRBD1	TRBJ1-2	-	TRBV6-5	CASSRDSGFNYGYTF	TGTGCCAGCAGTCGGGACAGTGGGTTTAACTATGGCTACACCTTC
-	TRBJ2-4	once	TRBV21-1	CASSQDPARGDNIQYF	TGTGCCAGCAGCCAAGATCCCGCCAGGGGGGACAACATTCAGTACTTC
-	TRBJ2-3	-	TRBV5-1	CASSSEGGSTDTQYF	TGCGCCAGCAGCTCGGAAGGGGGAAGCACAGATACGCAGTATTTT
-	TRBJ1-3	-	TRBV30	CAWGRQTSGNTIYF	TGTGCCTGGGGAAGACAGACCTCTGGAAACACCATATATTTT
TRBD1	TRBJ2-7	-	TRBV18	CASSGTGTGSAEQYF	TGTGCCAGCTCAGGTACCGGGACAGGGTCCGCCGAGCAGTACTTC
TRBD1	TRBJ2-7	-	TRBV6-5	CASSSYRQTGTQEQYF	TGTGCCAGCAGTTCGTATCGCCAGACAGGGACGCAGGAGCAGTACTTC
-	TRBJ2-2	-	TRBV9	CASSVEVQGTGELFF	TGTGCCAGCAGCGTAGAAGTCCAGGGGACCGGGGAGCTGTTTTTT
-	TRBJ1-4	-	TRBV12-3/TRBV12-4	CASSLGTTEKLFF	TGTGCCAGCAGTTTAGGGACAACGGAAAAACTGTTTTTT
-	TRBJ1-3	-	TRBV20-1	CSASSGNTIYF	TGCAGTGCTAGCTCGGGAAACACCATATATTTT
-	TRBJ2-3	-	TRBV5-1	CASSPGGVTDTQYF	TGCGCCAGCAGCCCCGGGGGAGTCACAGATACGCAGTATTTT
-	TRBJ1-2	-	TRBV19	CASSIAPEENGYTF	TGTGCCAGTAGTATAGCCCCCGAAGAGAATGGCTACACCTTC
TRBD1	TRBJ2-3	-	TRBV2	CASSPGTGGVTDTQYF	TGTGCCAGCAGTCCTGGGACAGGGGGCGTTACAGATACGCAGTATTTT
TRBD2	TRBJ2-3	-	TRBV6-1	CASGEAGAYTDTQYF	TGTGCCAGCGGAGAAGCGGGGGCCTACACAGATACGCAGTATTTT
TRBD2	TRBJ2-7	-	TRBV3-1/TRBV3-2	CASSQGTSGAYEQYF	TGTGCCAGCAGCCAAGGGACTAGCGGGGCCTACGAGCAGTACTTC
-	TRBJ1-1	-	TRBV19	CASRPGLGTEAFF	TGTGCCAGTAGACCGGGACTCGGCACTGAAGCTTTCTTT
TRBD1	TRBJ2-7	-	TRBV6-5	CASTLGQGKEYEQYF	TGTGCCAGCACCCTGGGACAGGGGAAGGAGTACGAGCAGTACTTC
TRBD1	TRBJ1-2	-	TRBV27	CASRETGSNYGYTF	TGTGCCAGCAGGGAGACAGGGTCTAACTATGGCTACACCTTC
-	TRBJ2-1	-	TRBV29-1	CSADEVVAFNEQFF	TGCAGCGCTGATGAGGTGGTCGCCTTTAATGAGCAGTTCTTC
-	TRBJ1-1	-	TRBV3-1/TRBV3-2	CASSQEWGRSNTEAFF	TGTGCCAGCAGCCAAGAATGGGGCAGGTCGAACACTGAAGCTTTCTTT
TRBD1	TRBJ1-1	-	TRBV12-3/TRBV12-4	CASSLYRGTEAFF	TGTGCCAGCAGTTTATACAGGGGGACTGAAGCTTTCTTT
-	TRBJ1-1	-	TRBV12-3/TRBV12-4	CASRGEGNTEAFF	TGTGCCAGCAGGGGCGAGGGTAACACTGAAGCTTTCTTT
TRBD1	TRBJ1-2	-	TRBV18	CASSGDRGHGYTF	TGTGCCAGCTCAGGGGACAGGGGCCATGGCTACACCTTC
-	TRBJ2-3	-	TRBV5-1	CASSVQEDTQYF	TGCGCCAGCAGCGTACAAGAAGATACGCAGTATTTT
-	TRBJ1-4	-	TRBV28	CASSGQIIATVF	TGTGCCAGCAGTGGACAGATAATAGCGACAGTTTTT
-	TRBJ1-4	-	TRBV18	CASSPPRAESVATNEKLFF	TGTGCCAGCTCACCACCGAGGGCGGAGTCTGTGGCAACTAATGAAAAACTGTTTTTT
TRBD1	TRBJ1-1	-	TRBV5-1	CASSQQGGGTEAFF	TGCGCCAGCAGCCAACAGGGGGGTGGCACTGAAGCTTTCTTT
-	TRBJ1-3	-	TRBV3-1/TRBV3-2	CASSQVPGPVSGNTIYF	TGTGCCAGCAGCCAAGTTCCAGGGCCCGTATCTGGAAACACCATATATTTT
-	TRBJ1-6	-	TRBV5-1	CASSLAGKDYSPLHF	TGCGCCAGCAGCTTGGCCGGGAAGGACTATTCACCCCTCCACTTT
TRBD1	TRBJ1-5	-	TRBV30	CAWSVRGLSNQPQHF	TGTGCCTGGAGTGTCAGGGGGCTTAGCAATCAGCCCCAGCATTTT
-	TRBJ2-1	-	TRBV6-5	CASSRGGPPSDEQFF	TGTGCCAGCAGTAGAGGGGGACCCCCTTCGGATGAGCAGTTCTTC
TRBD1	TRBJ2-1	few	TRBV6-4	CASSPDREYNEQFF	TGTGCCAGCAGCCCGGACAGGGAGTACAATGAGCAGTTCTTC